The 7 T cell receptor beta chains reported below all come from one sample, sequenced in a study of T cell changes during pregnancy in multiple sclerosis. Clones were read by immunoSEQ multiplex PCR, and TCRdb kept only the in-frame ones, dropping some. Here the sample spans some 87,000 clones, about 92% being singletons. Sequencing used CD4+ T cells from peripheral blood mononuclear cells, obtained before pregnancy. The receptors come from a female donor with multiple sclerosis, enrolled in a pregnancy study.

Here the CDR3 DNA reads TGTGCCTGGAGTGCCGGGGGATATAGGACAGATACGCAGTATTTT. Residues: CAWSAGGYRTDTQYF. The rearrangement joins TRBV30 to TRBJ2-3, with D possibly being TRBD2 (6 bases). The CDR3 runs to 15 residues. Trimming removed 1 base from V and 3 bases from J, with 14 bases in between. The germline V gene encodes CDR1 GTSNPN and CDR2 SVGIG (reference sequence).

This chain links TRBV10-3 with TRBJ2-5; no definite D call. Germline CDR1 is ENHRY and CDR2 is SYGVKD. V gave up 4 bases and J gave up 4 bases, with 10 bases separating them. This CDR3 region has 13 residues. CDR3 sequence (DNA): TGTGCCATCAGTGGCACCGAGAGAGAGACCCAGTACTTC. Its protein is CAISGTERETQYF.

This chain joins TRBV5-1 and TRBJ2-6, with D perhaps TRBD1 (5 bases). Germline loops: CDR1 SGHRS, CDR2 YFSETQ. With 2 bases removed from V and 4 bases from J, the gap between germline ends came to 10 bases. CDR3 length equals 15 residues. The CDR3 DNA sequence: TGCGCCAGCAGCTTAGGGGCAGGGGGGGCCAACGTCCTGACTTTC. Residues: CASSLGAGGANVLTF. Combining the CDR3 with reference TRBV5-1 and TRBJ2-6 gives the whole variable domain KAGVTQTPRYLIKTRGQQVTLSCSPISGHRSVSWYQQTPGQGLQFLFEYFSETQRNKGNFPGRFSGRQFSNSRSEMNVSTLELGDSALYLCASSLGAGGANVLTFGAGSRLTVL.

This clone was picked up one time. The chain recombines TRBV29-1 with TRBJ1-2; 8 bases align to TRBD1. The CDR3 contains 15 residues. Trimming at V came to 0 bases and at J to 4 bases, leaving 7 bases not matched to a gene. In germline, CDR1 is SQVTM, CDR2 ANQGSEA. DNA of the CDR3: TGCAGCGTTGAAGATTCCGGGACAGGATCCTATGGCTACACCTTC. Protein: CSVEDSGTGSYGYTF.

In this sample, this clone turned up a few times. V gene TRBV9 combines with J gene TRBJ1-2; D is perhaps TRBD1 (6 bases). Germline V gene sequence: CDR1 SGDLS, CDR2 YYNGEE. The CDR3 is 13 residues long. The germline V and J ends were trimmed by 0 bases and 5 bases, with 8 bases remaining between them. The CDR3, as DNA: TGTGCCAGCAGCGTAGAAACAGGGTATGGCTACACCTTC. It codes for CASSVETGYGYTF.

The sample holds one count of this clone. The V call is TRBV19, the J call TRBJ2-1; maybe TRBD2 (6 bases). This CDR3 comprises 13 residues. Germline V gene data show CDR1 as LNHDA and CDR2 as SQIVND (reference sequence). Deletions cut 8 bases from V and 3 bases from J, with 11 bases between. The CDR3 DNA sequence: TGTGCCAGTTCCGGCGGGAACTACAATGAGCAGTTCTTC. Protein product: CASSGGNYNEQFF. The full variable domain, with the rest looked up from reference TRBV19 and TRBJ2-1, is DGGITQSPKYLFRKEGQNVTLSCEQNLNHDAMYWYRQDPGQGLRLIYYSQIVNDFQKGDIAEGYSVSREKKESFPLTVTSAQKNPTAFYLCASSGGNYNEQFFGPGTRLTVL.

This chain joins TRBV2 and TRBJ2-5; D might be TRBD1 (6 bases). The CDR3 has 15 residues. V was cut by 1 base and J by 5 bases, with 14 bases left in between. Looked up from germline, CDR1 is SNHLY and CDR2 is FYNNEI. CDR3 loop: CASSEGTAPLETQYF. CDR3 bases: TGTGCCAGCAGTGAAGGGACAGCGCCCCTGGAGACCCAGTACTTC.